The entry below gives a single TCR beta chain sequence along with its context. Its antigen remains unknown. The assay looked at approximately 10^5 TCR templates in each sample. TCRdb's copy holds only in-frame clones and misses some; the assay was immunoSEQ multiplex PCR. The data contain 100,000 or so clones, about 94% of them singletons. This specimen belongs to a study of siplizumab effects on memory and regulatory T cells. Study results and limitations: Controls showed an average of 26.9% Treg-derived mappable alloreactive CD4+ clones, while siplizumab showed around 69%. Few alloreactive clones mapped to unstimulated subsets. Memory T cells appeared less diverse than naive cells, which seemed to contribute substantially to alloresponse.

From germline, CDR1 is MNHEY and CDR2 SMNVEV (reference sequence). The CDR3 loop spans 15 amino acids. V was clipped by 2 bases and J by 7 bases; unmatched bases: 8. The sample taken for sequencing was non-Treg CD4+ T cells sorted from blood. This TCR came from a human donor in good health. The J gene is TRBJ2-1, the V gene TRBV27; 7 bases match TRBD1. The DNA of the CDR3 is TGTGCCAGCAGTTTAGAGGGGGCGATCAGGAATGAGCAGTTCTTC. Protein sequence: CASSLEGAIRNEQFF.